The source of this T cell receptor (beta chain) is a study of T cells in Graves' hyperthyroidism and ophthalmopathy. Amplified TCR beta CDR3 regions derived from RNA transcripts. The TCR CDR3 first-round RT-PCR relied on the HTBI primer set. TCRdb processed the multiplex PCR reads anew with MiXCR; each CDR3 protein has one entry. Of about 480,000 distinct CDR3 sequences listed, approximately 15% are singletons. The CDR3 loop spans 16 amino acids. The V end lost 4 bases, the J end lost 3 bases, and 15 bases lay between the germline ends. Per germline, CDR1 LNHDA and CDR2 SQIVND (reference sequence). This sequence was found in a woman aged 18-35 years with Graves' hyperthyroidism. Sequenced sample: blood. This chain connects TRBV19 to TRBJ1-4; the D is unclear. The CDR3 sequence: CASSSPTQAANEKLFF. The CDR3, as DNA: TGTGCCAGTAGTAGCCCCACGCAGGCTGCTAATGAAAAACTGTTTTTT.